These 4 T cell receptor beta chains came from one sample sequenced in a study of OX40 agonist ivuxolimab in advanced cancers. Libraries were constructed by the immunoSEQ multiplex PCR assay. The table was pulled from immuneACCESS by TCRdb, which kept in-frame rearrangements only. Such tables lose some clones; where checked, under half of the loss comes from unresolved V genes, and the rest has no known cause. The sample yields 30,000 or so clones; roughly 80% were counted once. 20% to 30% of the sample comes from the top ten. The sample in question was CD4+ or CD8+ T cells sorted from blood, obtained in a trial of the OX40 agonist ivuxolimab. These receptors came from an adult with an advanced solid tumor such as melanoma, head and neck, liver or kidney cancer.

The CDR3 reads CASWDSAYEQYF. The CDR3 coding sequence is TGTGCCAGCTGGGACTCCGCCTACGAGCAGTACTTC. The J gene is TRBJ2-7, the V gene TRBV7-9, with TRBD2 as a possible D gene (6 bases). The germline V and J ends were trimmed by 8 bases and 2 bases, with 10 bases remaining between them. The CDR3 covers 12 residues. Germline-derived CDR1 and CDR2 are SEHNR and FQNEAQ (reference sequence).

This chain's CDR3 is CASSKDFREQYF. The CDR3, as DNA: TGTGCCAGTAGTAAAGATTTCAGGGAGCAGTACTTC. The gene calls are TRBV19 and TRBJ2-7; D is unresolved. Germline V gene sequence: CDR1 LNHDA, CDR2 SQIVND (reference sequence). The CDR3 extends over 12 amino acids. Trimming stripped 4 bases from V and 7 bases from J, with 11 bases between.

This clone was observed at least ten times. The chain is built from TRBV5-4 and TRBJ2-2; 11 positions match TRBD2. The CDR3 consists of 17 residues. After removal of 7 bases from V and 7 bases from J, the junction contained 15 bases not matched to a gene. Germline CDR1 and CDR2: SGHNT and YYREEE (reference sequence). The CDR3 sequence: CASGFRLAGRAGGELFF. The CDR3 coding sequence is TGTGCCAGCGGGTTTCGACTAGCGGGGAGAGCGGGCGGGGAGCTGTTTTTT.

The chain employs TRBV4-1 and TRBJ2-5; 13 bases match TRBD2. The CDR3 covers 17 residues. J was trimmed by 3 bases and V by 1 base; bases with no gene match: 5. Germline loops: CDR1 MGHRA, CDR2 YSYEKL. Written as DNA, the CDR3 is TGCGCCAGCAGCCAAGGCCCCGGACTAGCGGGGGAAGAGACCCAGTACTTC. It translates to CASSQGPGLAGEETQYF.